The rows below give T cell receptor beta chains drawn from one sample of a study of human T cells and chemical hapten exposure. From the RACE reads, TCRdb called clonotypes with MiXCR, one entry per CDR3 protein. The profile shows over 45,000 distinct CDR3 sequences, about 9.6% of them singletons. Sequencing was performed on whole blood, taken in connection with sensitization to the hapten diphenylcyclopropenone (DPC). All receptors derive from a woman between 40 and 55 years old with alopecia areata. Some clones in this sample may be carry-over from other donors' samples. Both conserved end residues are part of each CDR3. A D gene is named only where the DNA matches it firmly. Rows may omit the clone size; those that give it use once, few, many or a size class.

v_call	j_call	clone_size	d_call	cdr3_nt	cdr3_aa
TRBV10-2	TRBJ2-4	few	TRBD2	TGCGCCAGCAGTTTGCTAGCGGGGGGCCTAGCCAAAAACATTCAGTACTTC	CASSLLAGGLAKNIQYF
TRBV29-1	TRBJ2-7	many	TRBD2	TGCAGCGTTACCGGGACTAGCTATTTCTACGAGCAGTACTTC	CSVTGTSYFYEQYF
TRBV20-1	TRBJ2-1	.	.	TGCAGTGCTAGGGGGGTAGGGAACTACAATGAGCAGTTCTTC	CSARGVGNYNEQFF
TRBV3-1	TRBJ1-1	many	.	TGTGCCAGCAGCCAAGAGGTAGACACTGAAGCTTTCTTT	CASSQEVDTEAFF
TRBV20-1	TRBJ1-5	.	.	TGCAGTGCTAGGGACCTGTCGGGCAATCAGCCCCAGCATTTT	CSARDLSGNQPQHF
TRBV7-9	TRBJ1-5	many	TRBD1	TGTGCCAGCAGCGTCGACAGGGGCAATCAGCCCCAGCATTTT	CASSVDRGNQPQHF
TRBV29-1	TRBJ1-1	few	.	TGCAGCGTTGCTACAGCCTTGAACACTGAAGCTTTCTTT	CSVATALNTEAFF
TRBV12-3/TRBV12-4	TRBJ2-7	many	TRBD1	TGTGCCAGCAGTCGCCGACAACCAGGGACAGGGAGCTCCTACGAGCAGTACTTC	CASSRRQPGTGSSYEQYF
TRBV2	TRBJ2-7	.	.	TGTGCCAGCTTGAGAAGTCTGGGATCCTACGAGCAGTACTTC	CASLRSLGSYEQYF
TRBV18	TRBJ1-6	many	.	TGTGCCAGCTCACCCAAGCAGGAGTGGACACCCCTCCACTTT	CASSPKQEWTPLHF
TRBV10-3	TRBJ2-5	.	TRBD2	TGTGCCATCAGGGCTAGCGGGGGGGCCGAAGAGACCCAGTACTTC	CAIRASGGAEETQYF
TRBV6-4	TRBJ2-6	few	.	TGTGCCAGCAGTCCCACCGTCTCTGGGGCCAACGTCCTGACTTTC	CASSPTVSGANVLTF
TRBV7-7	TRBJ2-5	many	TRBD2	TGTGCCAGCAGCTTAGCCGGGAGGAAAGAGACCCAGTACTTC	CASSLAGRKETQYF
TRBV4-3	TRBJ1-2	.	TRBD1	TGCGCCAGCAGCCAGGATACAAGAAAGACAGGGGGAGGTGGCTACACCTTC	CASSQDTRKTGGGGYTF
TRBV28	TRBJ2-7	.	.	TGTGCCAGCAGTGTCCGTCGCTACGAGCAGTACTTC	CASSVRRYEQYF
TRBV6-2/TRBV6-3	TRBJ1-6	many	.	TGTGCCAGCAGTTACTCGTCAACAGGGTCGGAGCCCCTCCACTTT	CASSYSSTGSEPLHF
TRBV2	TRBJ1-5	.	.	TGTGCCAGCAGGGTTATACAGGGTCATCAGCCCCAGCATTTT	CASRVIQGHQPQHF
TRBV10-1	TRBJ2-1	many	TRBD2	TGCGCCACCACACCCCTAGCGGGAGTCTACAATGAGCAGTTCTTC	CATTPLAGVYNEQFF
TRBV2	TRBJ2-3	.	.	TGTGCCAGCACGACTAGGTCGGTGACAGATACGCAGTATTTT	CASTTRSVTDTQYF
TRBV2	TRBJ2-4	.	.	TGTGCCAGCAGGGCGGAGGGGATAAACATTCAGTACTTC	CASRAEGINIQYF
TRBV20-1	TRBJ1-5	many	.	TGCAGTGCTAGAAGGGGGAATCAGCCCCAGCATTTT	CSARRGNQPQHF
TRBV7-6	TRBJ2-5	many	.	TGTGCCAGCAGCTCTAGCAACCAAGAGACCCAGTACTTC	CASSSSNQETQYF
TRBV11-3	TRBJ2-3	many	.	TGTGCCAGCAGCTCCGGACTTCTCACAGATACGCAGTATTTT	CASSSGLLTDTQYF